The 6 T cell receptor beta chains in this list originate from one sample, sequenced in a study of radiation and T cells in renal cell carcinoma. Assay used: immunoSEQ multiplex PCR; TCRdb lists only in-frame clones, some missing. The sample lists about 130,000 clones; 81% were seen once. Time point specified: blood 2 weeks post-SBRT. Treatment: 15 Gy SBRT to primary tumor, nephrectomy 4 weeks later. Here the sequenced sample was blood, taken from a patient whose treatment included radiotherapy and nephrectomy. Receptor source: a man in his fifties with renal cell carcinoma.

The rearrangement links TRBV6-5 to TRBJ2-3, with TRBD2 identical over 9 bases. Germline V gives CDR1 MNHEY, CDR2 SVGAGI. This CDR3 is built from 15 residues. Trimming cost V 6 bases and J 2 bases; bases outside gene matches: 6. CDR3 sequence reads: CASRGGGRATDTQYF. DNA of the CDR3: TGTGCCAGCAGGGGAGGCGGGAGGGCCACAGATACGCAGTATTTT.

Here the CDR3 reads CASSFSTSGFADTQYF. The CDR3 DNA sequence: TGTGCCAGCAGTTTCTCGACTAGCGGGTTCGCAGATACGCAGTATTTT. The chain recombines TRBV6-5 with TRBJ2-3, with 10 bases matching TRBD2. Germline V gives CDR1 MNHEY, CDR2 SVGAGI. The CDR3 extends over 16 amino acids. Trimming took 4 bases from V and 4 from J; bases not matched to a gene: 8.

Here the CDR3 reads CASPGQVLPSYEQYF. CDR3 DNA: TGTGCCAGCCCAGGACAGGTGCTGCCCTCCTACGAGCAGTACTTC. The chain is built from TRBV6-5 and TRBJ2-7, with 7 bases matching TRBD1. The CDR3 runs to 15 residues. Trimming took 8 bases from V and 0 from J; bases not matched to a gene: 10. The germline V gene encodes CDR1 MNHEY and CDR2 SVGAGI.

J is TRBJ1-5 and V is TRBV5-8, with no clear D. V lost 1 base and J lost 6, with 5 bases in between. Germline V gives CDR1 SGHTS, CDR2 YDEGEE. The CDR3 is 12 amino acids. The CDR3 nucleotides are TGTGCCAGCAGCTTGATGGGTCAGCCCCAGCATTTT. It specifies CASSLMGQPQHF.

The chain combines TRBV6-5 with TRBJ2-7; no clear D gene. Germline values: CDR1 MNHEY, CDR2 SVGAGI. The CDR3 consists of 12 residues. The ends were cut back, 8 bases at V and 5 bases at J, with 13 bases in the middle. The CDR3 loop is CASGTHLNEQYF. The CDR3 bases are TGTGCCAGCGGTACACATCTAAACGAGCAGTACTTC.

The chain carries TRBV7-9 and TRBJ1-2; D not certain. The germline V gene has CDR1 SEHNR and CDR2 FQNEAQ (reference sequence). There are 13 residues in the CDR3. Trimming took off 4 bases at V and 9 bases at J, with 15 bases between the two ends. The DNA for the CDR3 is TGTGCCAGCAGCTCAGAGGGAGCTATGAGCTACACCTTC. Its translation: CASSSEGAMSYTF. The complete variable domain, with remaining parts taken from reference TRBV7-9 and TRBJ1-2, reads DTGVSQNPRHKITKRGQNVTFRCDPISEHNRLYWYRQTLGQGPEFLTYFQNEAQLEKSRLLSDRFSAERPKGSFSTLEIQRTEQGDSAMYLCASSSEGAMSYTFGSGTRLTVV.